This T cell receptor beta chain was identified in a study of stem cell transplantation in POMP-related autoinflammatory disease. Study outcomes and limitations: Patients with PRAID showed a restricted number of unique TRB V-J gene pairings.

CDR3 length: 11 amino acids. CDR1 and CDR2 (germline): SNHLY, FYNNEI. Trimming pared 6 bases from V and 0 bases from J, leaving 0 bases between. Sequencing was performed with immunoSEQ multiplex PCR; in TCRdb, only in-frame clones are kept and a portion is missing. In the table there are fewer than 3,000 clones, 91% of which are singletons. Notes on this clone: Its antigen is not identified.

The sample was CD4+ follicular helper T cells (Tfh) from PBMCs, taken after stem cell transplantation. The chain combines TRBV2 with TRBJ1-3; D unresolved. This receptor was obtained from a human patient with POMP-related autoinflammation and immune dysregulation (PRAID). Some T cells may be the graft donor's. The CDR3 loop is CASSSGNTIYF. CDR3 bases: TGTGCCAGCAGCTCTGGAAACACCATATATTTT.